The clone carrying this TCR beta chain was seen only once. The Seattle patients joined while their infection was active and were tracked longitudinally afterward. This entry belongs to a study of blood T cell repertoires in COVID-19. Study in general: Donors in the United States, Italy and Spain gave samples during acute or convalescent COVID-19.

Under the authors' procedure: Estimates of nucleated cell counts were drawn from the amplification of reference gene primers. Sequencing used immunoSEQ multiplex PCR; TCRdb keeps in-frame clones, though not all of them. For V, J and clone size, that table is used; D and trimming come from the DNA. The sample records roughly 440,000 clones, around 88% being singletons. The germline V gene has CDR1 SGHRS and CDR2 YFSETQ. The CDR3 totals 16 residues. The trim removed 4 bases at V and 3 bases at J, leaving 11 bases unmatched. Sequenced material: peripheral blood. The V call is TRBV5-1, the J call TRBJ2-3, with 7 bases identical to TRBD2. The TCR comes from a woman between 45 and 65 years old with COVID-19, enrolled during active disease. The CDR3 bases are TGCGCCAGCAGCCAAACTTCATCGGGACTAACAGATACGCAGTATTTT. Translating gives CASSQTSSGLTDTQYF.